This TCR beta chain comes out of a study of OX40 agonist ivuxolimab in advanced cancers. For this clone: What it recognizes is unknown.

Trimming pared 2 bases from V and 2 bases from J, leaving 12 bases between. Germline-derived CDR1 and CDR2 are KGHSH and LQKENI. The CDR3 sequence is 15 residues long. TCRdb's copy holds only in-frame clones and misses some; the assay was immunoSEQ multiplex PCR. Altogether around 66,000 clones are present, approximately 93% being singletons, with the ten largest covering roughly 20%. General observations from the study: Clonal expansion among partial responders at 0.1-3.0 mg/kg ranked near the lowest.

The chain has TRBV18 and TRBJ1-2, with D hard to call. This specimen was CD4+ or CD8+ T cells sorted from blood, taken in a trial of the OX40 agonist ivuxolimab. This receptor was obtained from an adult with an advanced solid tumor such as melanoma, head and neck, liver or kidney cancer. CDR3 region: CASSPSRSSNYGYTF. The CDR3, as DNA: TGTGCCAGCTCACCAAGTCGGTCATCGAACTATGGCTACACCTTC.